A selection of T cell receptor beta chains follows, all from one sample in a study of beta chain features in type 1 diabetes. TCRdb's table, derived via immunoSEQ multiplex PCR, lists solely in-frame clones and lacks some. The data hold 850,000 to 900,000 clones, with about a sixth observed a single time. The sample consisted of naive CD4+ T cells from blood. These receptors all stem from a woman between 18 and 29 years old in good health. Each CDR3 is given with its conserved first and last residue. Fields, in order: clone size, J gene, D gene, V gene, CDR3 protein, CDR3 DNA. The D gene is left open where the match is weak. The listing skips clone size in some rows; elsewhere it reads once, few, many or a size class.

clone_size: .; j_call: TRBJ2-7; d_call: TRBD1; v_call: TRBV18; cdr3_aa: CASSPLQGREQYF; cdr3_nt: TGTGCCAGCTCACCATTACAGGGGCGCGAGCAGTACTTC
clone_size: few; j_call: TRBJ2-1; d_call: .; v_call: TRBV2; cdr3_aa: CASSEGTWNEQFF; cdr3_nt: TGTGCCAGCAGTGAAGGGACATGGAATGAGCAGTTCTTC
clone_size: .; j_call: TRBJ2-3; d_call: .; v_call: TRBV5-6; cdr3_aa: CASSLAGRPQENTQYF; cdr3_nt: TGTGCCAGCAGCTTGGCTGGTCGCCCCCAGGAGAATACGCAGTATTTT
clone_size: .; j_call: TRBJ2-2; d_call: .; v_call: TRBV2; cdr3_aa: CASRKQDSSPGELFF; cdr3_nt: TGTGCCAGCAGAAAACAGGACAGTAGTCCCGGGGAGCTGTTTTTT
clone_size: .; j_call: TRBJ2-6; d_call: .; v_call: TRBV7-6; cdr3_aa: CASSLGQKAGANVLTF; cdr3_nt: TGTGCCAGCAGCTTAGGACAGAAGGCTGGGGCCAACGTCCTGACTTTC
clone_size: .; j_call: TRBJ2-2; d_call: .; v_call: TRBV7-9; cdr3_aa: CASSLVRGADTGELFF; cdr3_nt: TGTGCCAGCAGCTTAGTAAGGGGTGCGGACACCGGGGAGCTGTTTTTT
clone_size: .; j_call: TRBJ1-3; d_call: .; v_call: TRBV11-2; cdr3_aa: CASSLEAGNTIYF; cdr3_nt: TGTGCCAGCAGCTTAGAAGCGGGAAACACCATATATTTT
clone_size: few; j_call: TRBJ2-3; d_call: TRBD2; v_call: TRBV13; cdr3_aa: CASSGRTSATGTDTQYF; cdr3_nt: TGTGCCAGCAGCGGGAGGACTAGCGCCACGGGGACAGATACGCAGTATTTT
clone_size: .; j_call: TRBJ2-6; d_call: .; v_call: TRBV25-1; cdr3_aa: CASSTTAGANVLTF; cdr3_nt: TGTGCCAGCAGTACAACGGCCGGGGCCAACGTCCTGACTTTC
clone_size: .; j_call: TRBJ2-1; d_call: TRBD1; v_call: TRBV30; cdr3_aa: CAWTVRQGHNPTQYNEQFF; cdr3_nt: TGTGCCTGGACTGTAAGACAGGGACACAACCCTACTCAGTACAATGAGCAGTTCTTC
clone_size: few; j_call: TRBJ2-7; d_call: .; v_call: TRBV11-2; cdr3_aa: CASSFTGLRAYEQYF; cdr3_nt: TGTGCCAGCAGCTTTACCGGACTGAGAGCCTACGAGCAGTACTTC
clone_size: few; j_call: TRBJ2-7; d_call: TRBD1; v_call: TRBV11-2; cdr3_aa: CASSLGDRGYEQYF; cdr3_nt: TGTGCCAGCAGCTTAGGGGACAGGGGGTACGAGCAGTACTTC
clone_size: .; j_call: TRBJ2-6; d_call: TRBD2; v_call: TRBV28; cdr3_aa: CASSWGGSGANVLTF; cdr3_nt: TGTGCCAGCAGTTGGGGGGGCTCTGGGGCCAACGTCCTGACTTTC
clone_size: .; j_call: TRBJ1-1; d_call: TRBD1; v_call: TRBV6-5; cdr3_aa: CASSFRDSEAFF; cdr3_nt: TGTGCCAGCAGTTTCCGGGACAGTGAAGCTTTCTTT
clone_size: once; j_call: TRBJ1-2; d_call: TRBD1; v_call: TRBV7-2; cdr3_aa: CASSLAQLGQAPGGYTF; cdr3_nt: TGTGCCAGCAGCTTAGCCCAGTTGGGACAGGCTCCCGGTGGCTACACCTTC
clone_size: .; j_call: TRBJ2-3; d_call: .; v_call: TRBV6-5; cdr3_aa: CASRQGDTQYF; cdr3_nt: TGTGCCAGCAGGCAGGGAGATACGCAGTATTTT
clone_size: few; j_call: TRBJ2-3; d_call: TRBD2; v_call: TRBV2; cdr3_aa: CASSEVRGRIYHTQYF; cdr3_nt: TGTGCCAGCAGTGAAGTTCGCGGGAGGATTTATCATACGCAGTATTTT
clone_size: few; j_call: TRBJ1-1; d_call: .; v_call: TRBV29-1; cdr3_aa: CSVARNTEAFF; cdr3_nt: TGCAGCGTTGCCAGGAACACTGAAGCTTTCTTT
clone_size: few; j_call: TRBJ2-1; d_call: TRBD1; v_call: TRBV7-2; cdr3_aa: CASSLDRAEQFF; cdr3_nt: TGTGCCAGCAGCTTGGACAGGGCTGAGCAGTTCTTC
clone_size: few; j_call: TRBJ2-3; d_call: TRBD2; v_call: TRBV28; cdr3_aa: CASSFLTGGTSTDTQYF; cdr3_nt: TGTGCCAGCAGTTTTTTAACGGGAGGAACCTCCACAGATACGCAGTATTTT
clone_size: few; j_call: TRBJ2-7; d_call: TRBD2; v_call: TRBV13; cdr3_aa: CASSFAPTSGSSYEQYF; cdr3_nt: TGTGCCAGCAGCTTCGCCCCCACTAGCGGCAGCTCCTACGAGCAGTACTTC
clone_size: few; j_call: TRBJ2-6; d_call: .; v_call: TRBV18; cdr3_aa: CASSPGAGANVLTF; cdr3_nt: TGTGCCAGCTCACCAGGGGCTGGGGCCAACGTCCTGACTTTC